This T cell receptor (beta chain) was sequenced during a study of T cells in Graves' hyperthyroidism and ophthalmopathy. The CDR3 consists of 13 residues. Germline-derived CDR1 and CDR2 are LGHDT and YNNKEL (reference sequence). The germline V and J ends were trimmed by 2 bases and 2 bases, with 4 bases remaining between them. The table lists this clonotype with many counts. In the ophthalmopathy cohort, Clinical Activity Score was at least 3, NOSPECS grade at least 4, and duration under 3 months. Uncontrolled infection, other autoimmune disease, pregnancy or lactation barred patients from enrollment. It was RNA transcripts that yielded the amplified TCR beta CDR3 regions. HTBI primers were employed in a first-round RT-PCR of the TCR CDR3. MiXCR, applied by TCRdb to the multiplex PCR reads, yields one record per CDR3 protein. The sample includes around 400,000 distinct CDR3 sequences, 15% seen only once; the top ten take roughly 20%.

What was sequenced was blood. The rearrangement links TRBV3-1 to TRBJ1-3; D gene unclear. The TCR comes from a woman aged 60-75 years with Graves' ophthalmopathy. This CDR3 is CASSQNTGNTIYF. The DNA for the CDR3 is TGTGCCAGCAGCCAAAATACTGGAAACACCATATATTTT.